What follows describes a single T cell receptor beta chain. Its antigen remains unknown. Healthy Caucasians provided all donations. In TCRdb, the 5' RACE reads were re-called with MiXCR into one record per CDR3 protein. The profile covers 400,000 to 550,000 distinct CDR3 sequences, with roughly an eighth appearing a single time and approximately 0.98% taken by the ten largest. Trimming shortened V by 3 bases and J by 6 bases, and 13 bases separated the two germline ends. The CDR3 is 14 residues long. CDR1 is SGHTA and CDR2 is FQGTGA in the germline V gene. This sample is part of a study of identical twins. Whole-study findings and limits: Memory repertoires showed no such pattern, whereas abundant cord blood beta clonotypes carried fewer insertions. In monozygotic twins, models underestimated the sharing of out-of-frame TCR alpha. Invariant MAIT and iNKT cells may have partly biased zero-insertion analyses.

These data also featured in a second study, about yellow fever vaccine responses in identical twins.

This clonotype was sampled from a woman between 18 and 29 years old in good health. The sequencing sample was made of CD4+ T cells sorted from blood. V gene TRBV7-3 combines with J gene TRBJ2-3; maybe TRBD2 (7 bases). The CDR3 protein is CASSLGGPRDTQYF. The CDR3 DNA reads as TGTGCCAGCAGCTTGGGGGGGCCGCGTGATACGCAGTATTTT.